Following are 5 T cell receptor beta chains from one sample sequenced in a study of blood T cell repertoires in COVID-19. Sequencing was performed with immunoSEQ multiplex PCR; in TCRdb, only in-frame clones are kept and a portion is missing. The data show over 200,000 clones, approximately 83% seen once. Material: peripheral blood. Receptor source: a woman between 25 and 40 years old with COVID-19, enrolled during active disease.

The CDR3 loop is CASSQTIAGELFF. In DNA, the CDR3 is TGCGCCAGCAGCCAAACTATAGCCGGGGAGCTGTTTTTT. The genes are TRBV4-1 and TRBJ2-2; D remains ambiguous. Germline V gene sequence: CDR1 MGHRA, CDR2 YSYEKL. Trimming shortened V by 2 bases and J by 6 bases, and 7 bases separated the two germline ends. This CDR3 spans 13 amino acids.

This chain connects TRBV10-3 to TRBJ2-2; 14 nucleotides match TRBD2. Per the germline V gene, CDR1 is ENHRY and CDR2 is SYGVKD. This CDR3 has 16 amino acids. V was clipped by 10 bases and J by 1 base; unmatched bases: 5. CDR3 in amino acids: CATGTSGGLNTGELFF. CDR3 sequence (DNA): TGTGCCACAGGGACTAGCGGGGGATTGAACACCGGGGAGCTGTTTTTT.

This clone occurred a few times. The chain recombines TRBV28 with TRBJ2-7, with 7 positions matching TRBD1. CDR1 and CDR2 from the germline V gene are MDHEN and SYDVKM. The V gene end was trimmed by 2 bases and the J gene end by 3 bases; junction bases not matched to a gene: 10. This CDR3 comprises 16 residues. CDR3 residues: CASSLPRQGRGYEQYF. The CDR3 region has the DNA TGTGCCAGCAGTTTACCGAGACAGGGAAGAGGCTACGAGCAGTACTTC.

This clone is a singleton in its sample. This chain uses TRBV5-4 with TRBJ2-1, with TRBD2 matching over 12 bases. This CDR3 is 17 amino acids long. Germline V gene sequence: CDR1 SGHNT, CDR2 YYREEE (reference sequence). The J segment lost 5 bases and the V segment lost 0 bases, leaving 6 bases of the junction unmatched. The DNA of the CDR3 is TGTGCCAGCAGCTTGGTATTCAGGACTAGCGGGGACAATGAGCAGTTCTTC. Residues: CASSLVFRTSGDNEQFF. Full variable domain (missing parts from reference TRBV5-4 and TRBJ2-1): ETGVTQSPTHLIKTRGQQVTLRCSSQSGHNTVSWYQQALGQGPQFIFQYYREEENGRGNFPPRFSGLQFPNYSSELNVNALELDDSALYLCASSLVFRTSGDNEQFFGPGTRLTVL.

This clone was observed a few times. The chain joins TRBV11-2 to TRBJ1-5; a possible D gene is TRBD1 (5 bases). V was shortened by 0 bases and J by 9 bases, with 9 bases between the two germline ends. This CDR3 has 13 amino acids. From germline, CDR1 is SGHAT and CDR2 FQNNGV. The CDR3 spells CASSLDRGRPQHF. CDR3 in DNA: TGTGCCAGCAGCTTAGATCGGGGGAGGCCCCAGCATTTT.